The following is a TCR beta chain sequence with its context. Its antigen is not known. This entry is derived from a study of T-cell memory formation after mild COVID-19. Study at large: In these data, TCR clusters were largely donor specific. General observations from the study: Among contracting clones, CD4+ were mainly CM/EM and CD8+ enriched in EMRA. Clones shrinking from day 15 to 85 showed even CD4/CD8 mixes; later expanders tilted CD4+.

Libraries for TCRalpha and TCRbeta carried sample barcodes and unique molecular identifiers via 5'RACE. TCRdb redid the calling of the 5' RACE reads with MiXCR, one entry per CDR3 protein. The profile shows around 320,000 distinct CDR3 sequences, over 25% of them singletons. The sample taken for sequencing was PBMCs or a T cell subset sorted from them (not recorded which). The clonotype was recovered from an adult woman who had mild COVID-19 (a few samples of this study predate the infection). Cell type and time point are not known.

CDR3 DNA sequence: TGCGCCAGCAGCTTGGGACACGGTCGTTCGACCAATGAGCAGTTCTTC. This translates into CASSLGHGRSTNEQFF. This chain connects TRBV5-1 to TRBJ2-1, with unresolved D. CDR3 size: 16 residues. Germline CDR1 SGHRS, CDR2 YFSETQ. Trimming shortened V by 0 bases and J by 6 bases, and 16 bases separated the two germline ends.